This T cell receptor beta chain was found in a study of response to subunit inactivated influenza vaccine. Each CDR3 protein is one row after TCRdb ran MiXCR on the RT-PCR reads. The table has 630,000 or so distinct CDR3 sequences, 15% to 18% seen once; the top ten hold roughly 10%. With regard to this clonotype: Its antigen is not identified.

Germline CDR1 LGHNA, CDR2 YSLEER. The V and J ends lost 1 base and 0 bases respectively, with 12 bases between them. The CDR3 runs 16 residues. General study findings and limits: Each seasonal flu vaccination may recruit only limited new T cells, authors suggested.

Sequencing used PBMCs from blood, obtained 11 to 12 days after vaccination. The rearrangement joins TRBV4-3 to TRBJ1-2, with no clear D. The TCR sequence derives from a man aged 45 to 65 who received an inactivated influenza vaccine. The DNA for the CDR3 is TGCGCCAGCAGCCAAGCCGTTTTGGGAACTAACTATGGCTACACCTTC. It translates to CASSQAVLGTNYGYTF.